This TCR beta chain was recovered during a study of T-cell reconstitution after alpha-beta-depleted transplantation in children. Looked up from germline, CDR1 is SGHKS and CDR2 is YYEKEE (reference sequence). This CDR3 comprises 15 residues. Trimming took 4 bases from V and 2 from J, leaving 14 bases between them. For TCRbeta, the library was prepared with unique molecular identifiers. One entry per CDR3 protein, called by TCRdb with MiXCR from the PCR reads. The sample includes a few hundred thousand distinct CDR3 sequences, around 10% of them seen just once. The source was PBMCs from the stem cell graft donor, collected from the stem cell graft. The chain joins TRBV5-5 to TRBJ2-3; TRBD2 is a possible D gene (6 bases). This sequence originates from a human donor who donated a stem cell graft to a child with acute lymphoblastic leukemia. The CDR3 is CASSPYGGDTDTQYF. In nucleotides, the CDR3 is TGTGCCAGCAGCCCCTATGGCGGGGACACAGATACGCAGTATTTT.